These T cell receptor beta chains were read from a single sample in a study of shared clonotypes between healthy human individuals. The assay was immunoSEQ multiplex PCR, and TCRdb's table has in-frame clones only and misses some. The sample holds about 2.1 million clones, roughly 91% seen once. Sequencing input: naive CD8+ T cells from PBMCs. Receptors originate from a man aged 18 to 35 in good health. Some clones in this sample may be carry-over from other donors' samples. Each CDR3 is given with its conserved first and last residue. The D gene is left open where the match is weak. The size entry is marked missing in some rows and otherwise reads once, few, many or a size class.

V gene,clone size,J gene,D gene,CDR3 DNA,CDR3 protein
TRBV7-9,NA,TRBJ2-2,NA,TGTGCCAGCAGCCTTATTCGGGGCTACCCAACCTCCGGGGAGCTGTTTTTT,CASSLIRGYPTSGELFF
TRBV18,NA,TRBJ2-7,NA,TGTGCCAGCTCACGCAGCCGGGCCGATGTCTACGAGCAGTACTTC,CASSRSRADVYEQYF
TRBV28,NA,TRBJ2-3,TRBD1,TGTGCCAGCAGTCTAAGACAGGGCGCAGATACGCAGTATTTT,CASSLRQGADTQYF
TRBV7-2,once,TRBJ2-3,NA,TGTGCCAGCAGCTACAGGACGGGGACCACTACAGATACGCAGTATTTT,CASSYRTGTTTDTQYF
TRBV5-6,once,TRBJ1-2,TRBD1,TGTGCCAGCCAATACGGGACAGGAAGAGGTAACTATGGCTACACCTTC,CASQYGTGRGNYGYTF
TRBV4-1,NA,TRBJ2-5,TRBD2,TGCGCCAGCAGCCAAGGGTCTAGCGGGGGAGAGACCCAGTACTTC,CASSQGSSGGETQYF
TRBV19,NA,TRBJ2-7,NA,TGTGCCAGTAGTATTAGCGACAGCGCCTACGAGCAGTACTTC,CASSISDSAYEQYF
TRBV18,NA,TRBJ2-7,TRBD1,TGTGCCAGCTCATACAGGGGTTCCTACGAGCAGTACTTC,CASSYRGSYEQYF
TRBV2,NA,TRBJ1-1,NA,TGTGCCATCCTTACCCCCGGCTCTGAAGCTTTCTTT,CAILTPGSEAFF
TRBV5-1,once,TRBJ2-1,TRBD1,TGCGCCAGCAGCTGGATAGGGGACAGGGGGGTCAATGAGCAGTTCTTC,CASSWIGDRGVNEQFF
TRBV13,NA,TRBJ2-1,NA,TGTGCCAGCAGCTTAGGGCGGACTCCTGTTGAGCAGTTCTTC,CASSLGRTPVEQFF
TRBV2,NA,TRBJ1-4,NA,TGTGCCAGCAGTGATCCGGGACGAGGGAGGGAAAAACTGTTTTTT,CASSDPGRGREKLFF
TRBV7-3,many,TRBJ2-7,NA,TGTGCCAGCAGCTTACTTCCAGGCTCCTACGAGCAGTACTTC,CASSLLPGSYEQYF
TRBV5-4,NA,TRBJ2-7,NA,TGTGCCAGCAGCTTAAGGAGAGAGGGGAGCGAGCAGTACTTC,CASSLRREGSEQYF
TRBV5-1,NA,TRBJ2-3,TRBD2,TGCGCCAGCACCTCCAGCGGGAGGGCCCGGGATACGCAGTATTTT,CASTSSGRARDTQYF
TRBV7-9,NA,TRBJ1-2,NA,TGTGCCAGCAGCTTAACCACGACGGTAGCTAACTATGGCTACACCTTC,CASSLTTTVANYGYTF
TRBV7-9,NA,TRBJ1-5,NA,TGTGCCAGCAGCTTGGTAGGGGCACATCAGCCCCAGCATTTT,CASSLVGAHQPQHF